One and the same sample provided the 6 T cell receptor beta chains below, sequenced in a study of T cell responses to AZD1222 COVID-19 vaccine. Measured with immunoSEQ multiplex PCR; TCRdb has only the in-frame clones, and not every one. Of about 97,000 clones in the sample, approximately 86% were seen once. Here the sequenced sample was peripheral blood, taken on day 0 of AZD1222 vaccination. These receptors all come from an adult in good health.

This clone occurred once. The chain carries TRBV5-6 and TRBJ2-2, with D tentatively TRBD1 (5 bases). There are 11 residues in the CDR3. Germline CDR1 reads SGHDT; CDR2 reads YYEEEE. The V gene lost 7 bases and the J gene lost 6 bases, with 7 bases spanning the gap. The CDR3 loop reads CASGRAGELFF. The CDR3 nucleotides are TGTGCCAGCGGCAGGGCCGGGGAGCTGTTTTTT. The variable domain in full, with the rest retrieved from reference TRBV5-6 and TRBJ2-2, is DAGVTQSPTHLIKTRGQQVTLRCSPKSGHDTVSWYQQALGQGPQFIFQYYEEEERQRGNFPDRFSGHQFPNYSSELNVNALLLGDSALYLCASGRAGELFFGEGSRLTVL.

The gene calls are TRBV30 and TRBJ1-4; no definite D call. CDR3 length equals 11 residues. Germline CDR1 and CDR2: GTSNPN and SVGIG (reference sequence). V gave up 4 bases and J gave up 5 bases, with 5 bases separating them. Here the CDR3 reads CAWMGNEKLFF. The CDR3 DNA follows: TGTGCCTGGATGGGGAATGAAAAACTGTTTTTT. The whole variable domain, filled in from reference TRBV30 and TRBJ1-4, reads SQTIHQWPATLVQPVGSPLSLECTVEGTSNPNLYWYRQAAGRGLQLLFYSVGIGQISSEVPQNLSASRPQDRQFILSSKKLLLSDSGFYLCAWMGNEKLFFGSGTQLSVL.

The chain is built from TRBV7-9 and TRBJ1-5, with a possible D match to TRBD1 (5 bases). The V gene lost 5 bases and the J gene lost 7 bases, with 18 bases spanning the gap. CDR1 and CDR2 from the germline V gene are SEHNR and FQNEAQ (reference sequence). There are 15 residues in the CDR3. The CDR3, as DNA: TGTGCCAGCAGCCAAGGGACGGGCCATCACCAGCCCCAGCATTTT. This codes for CASSQGTGHHQPQHF.

In DNA, the CDR3 is TGTGCCAGCAGCTTAAATCCGGGCGATACGCAGTATTTT. Protein sequence: CASSLNPGDTQYF. The chain links TRBV7-2 to TRBJ2-3; D call uncertain. The CDR3 loop spans 13 amino acids. Germline-derived CDR1 and CDR2 are SGHTA and FQGNSA. The V end was cut by 2 bases, the J end by 6 bases, with 9 bases between. The whole variable domain, filled in from reference TRBV7-2 and TRBJ2-3, reads GAGVSQSPSNKVTEKGKDVELRCDPISGHTALYWYRQSLGQGLEFLIYFQGNSAPDKSGLPSDRFSAERTGGSVSTLTIQRTQQEDSAVYLCASSLNPGDTQYFGPGTRLTVL.

This chain links TRBV25-1 with TRBJ2-1, with D possibly matching TRBD2 (5 bases). The CDR3 contains 13 residues. The germline V gene encodes CDR1 MGHDK and CDR2 SYGVNS. V was pared by 6 bases and J by 10 bases, with 16 bases between. The DNA of the CDR3 is TGTGCCAGCAGCAGATACGGGGTCGAGGAGCAGTTCTTC. This codes for CASSRYGVEEQFF.

The sample holds a few counts of this clone. The chain employs TRBV6-6 and TRBJ1-5, with D unclear. Trimming took 6 bases from V and 4 from J, leaving 16 bases between them. The CDR3 is made up of 15 amino acids. Germline CDR1 MNHNY, CDR2 SVGAGI (reference sequence). CDR3 amino acids: CASSPPMALNQPQHF. CDR3 coding DNA: TGTGCCAGCAGCCCTCCGATGGCTCTTAATCAGCCCCAGCATTTT.